Below, 15 T cell receptor beta chains from the same sample are listed, as sequenced in a study of a mutant IDH1 vaccine in newly diagnosed glioma. Time point noted: week 47, end of study. Vaccine doses each comprised 300 ug of mutant IDH1 20-mer peptide, with topical imiquimod. No antigen is known for these receptors. This table comes from immunoSEQ multiplex PCR, and its TCRdb copy is limited to in-frame clones, with some not included. The sample holds around 60,000 clones, roughly four fifths seen once. The material sequenced was PBMCs, taken from a glioma patient whose treatment included an IDH1 peptide vaccine. Receptor source: a man between 25 and 39 years old with glioma.

The chain links TRBV6-1 to TRBJ1-2; a possible D gene is TRBD1 (6 bases). Germline lookup yields CDR1 MNHNS and CDR2 SASEGT. V was pared by 1 base and J by 0 bases, with 9 bases between. The CDR3 has 15 amino acids. The CDR3, as DNA: TGTGCCAGCAGTGAAGGGACAGACCCTAACTATGGCTACACCTTC. The encoded protein is CASSEGTDPNYGYTF.

This clone was seen a handful of times. V is TRBV19 and J is TRBJ1-1; D is possibly TRBD1 (6 bases). Germline-derived CDR1 and CDR2 are LNHDA and SQIVND (reference sequence). V was trimmed by 10 bases and J by 4 bases, leaving 13 bases between them. There are 12 residues in the CDR3. CDR3 sequence reads: CATQIRGTEAFF. CDR3 DNA: TGTGCCACCCAAATCAGGGGCACTGAAGCTTTCTTT.

The chain couples TRBV13 to TRBJ1-2; 7 positions match TRBD1. The CDR3 has 16 residues. The V and J ends lost 2 bases and 7 bases, in that order; junction bases with no gene match: 13. Germline V lookup: CDR1 PRHDT, CDR2 FYEKMQ (reference sequence). CDR3 in DNA: TGTGCCAGCAGCTTACTCGACCCCACAGGGGAGGGTGGCTACACCTTC. It is translated as CASSLLDPTGEGGYTF.

The chain carries TRBV6-4 and TRBJ2-2; TRBD2 matches 9 bases. Germline CDR1 reads MRHNA; CDR2 reads SNTAGT. V lost 2 bases, J lost 3 bases, and 7 bases stayed unmatched. The CDR3 runs 17 residues. Here the CDR3 reads CASSDTAGGSDTGELFF. CDR3 DNA sequence: TGTGCCAGCAGTGACACAGCGGGGGGTTCGGACACCGGGGAGCTGTTTTTT.

The chain links TRBV12-5 to TRBJ2-3, with 9 bases matching TRBD1. CDR1 and CDR2 (germline): LGHNT, FRNRAP. This CDR3 comprises 19 residues. J gave up 0 bases and V 0 bases, and 10 bases lay outside the gene matches. The CDR3: CASGLVPKGTGHSTDTQYF. Written as DNA, the CDR3 is TGTGCTAGTGGTTTGGTCCCCAAGGGGACAGGGCACAGCACAGATACGCAGTATTTT.

The chain joins TRBV2 to TRBJ1-1, with 8 bases aligning to TRBD1. The CDR3 loop spans 19 amino acids. Germline V gene data show CDR1 as SNHLY and CDR2 as FYNNEI. The V gene end was trimmed by 8 bases and the J gene end by 5 bases; junction bases not matched to a gene: 25. The CDR3 sequence is CASRLRAISNGQGGTEAFF. Here the CDR3 DNA reads TGTGCCAGCCGCTTGAGGGCCATCTCTAACGGACAGGGCGGGACTGAAGCTTTCTTT.

The chain recombines TRBV4-2 with TRBJ2-6; D is perhaps TRBD2 (5 bases). The CDR3 totals 15 residues. Per germline, CDR1 LGHNA and CDR2 YNFKEQ. Trimming removed 5 bases at V and 2 bases at J, with 10 bases between. The CDR3 nucleotides are TGTGCCAGCAGCTCCCTAGCTGCTGGGGCCAACGTCCTGACTTTC. Protein product: CASSSLAAGANVLTF.

The CDR3 region is CASSDDAGGVLGTDTQYF. The DNA of the CDR3 is TGCGCCAGCAGTGACGACGCGGGGGGAGTCCTAGGCACAGATACGCAGTATTTT. This chain joins TRBV10-1 and TRBJ2-3, with 8 bases aligning to TRBD2. Germline V lookup: CDR1 WNHNN, CDR2 SYGVQD (reference sequence). The CDR3 contains 18 residues. Losses at the gene ends were 3 bases for V and 1 base for J; bases not matched to a gene: 12.

V and J are TRBV7-2 and TRBJ2-7; D remains ambiguous. Germline loops: CDR1 SGHTA, CDR2 FQGNSA. Trimming shortened V by 5 bases and J by 4 bases, and 24 bases separated the two germline ends. This CDR3 has 17 residues. The CDR3 is CASSPYVYLRPTYEQYF. The CDR3 nucleotides are TGTGCCAGCAGCCCGTATGTGTACCTACGACCAACTTACGAGCAGTACTTC.

The chain couples TRBV30 to TRBJ1-2, with 7 bases fitting TRBD1. V shed 4 bases, J shed 5 bases, and the junction held 4 bases outside the gene matches. In germline, CDR1 is GTSNPN, CDR2 SVGIG (reference sequence). The CDR3 contains 12 residues. CDR3 region: CAWTVQGYGYTF. Here the CDR3 DNA reads TGTGCCTGGACGGTACAGGGGTATGGCTACACCTTC.

The chain joins TRBV4-1 to TRBJ2-1, with D possibly matching TRBD2 (7 bases). CDR3 length: 15 amino acids. V was cut by 7 bases and J by 7 bases, with 20 bases left in between. Per the germline V gene, CDR1 is MGHRA and CDR2 is YSYEKL. Written as DNA, the CDR3 is TGCGCCAGCAATAAAGGGGGGGCCTCCGTAAATGAGCAGTTCTTC. Translated: CASNKGGASVNEQFF.

The genes are TRBV30 and TRBJ1-3, with D unresolved. V lost 4 bases, J lost 3 bases, and 10 bases lay in between. From germline, CDR1 is GTSNPN and CDR2 SVGIG (reference sequence). CDR3 length equals 13 residues. CDR3: CAWTPGSGNTIYF. DNA of the CDR3: TGTGCCTGGACTCCCGGGAGTGGAAACACCATATATTTT.

The rearrangement links TRBV4-1 to TRBJ2-7; D perhaps matches TRBD2 (7 bases). The CDR3 sequence is 15 residues long. V was trimmed by 2 bases and J by 3 bases, leaving 14 bases between them. Germline CDR1 is MGHRA and CDR2 is YSYEKL. Here the CDR3 DNA reads TGCGCCAGCAGCCAACCCCAAGGGGGGGACTACGAGCAGTACTTC. Residues: CASSQPQGGDYEQYF.

This chain links TRBV7-8 with TRBJ1-1; 11 nucleotides align to TRBD1. Germline V gives CDR1 SGHVS, CDR2 FQNEAQ. This CDR3 comprises 17 residues. Trimming at V came to 3 bases and at J to 0 bases, leaving 6 bases not matched to a gene. CDR3 protein: CASSFLGQGALNTEAFF. Written as DNA, the CDR3 is TGTGCCAGCAGCTTTTTAGGACAGGGGGCTCTGAACACTGAAGCTTTCTTT.

The chain combines TRBV28 with TRBJ2-1; 9 nucleotides match TRBD1. Per germline, CDR1 MDHEN and CDR2 SYDVKM. With V trimmed by 4 bases and J by 7 bases, 11 bases remained unmatched. CDR3 length: 16 amino acids. CDR3: CASSSPSGTGRNEQFF. The CDR3, as DNA: TGTGCCAGCAGTTCTCCCTCGGGGACAGGGAGAAATGAGCAGTTCTTC.